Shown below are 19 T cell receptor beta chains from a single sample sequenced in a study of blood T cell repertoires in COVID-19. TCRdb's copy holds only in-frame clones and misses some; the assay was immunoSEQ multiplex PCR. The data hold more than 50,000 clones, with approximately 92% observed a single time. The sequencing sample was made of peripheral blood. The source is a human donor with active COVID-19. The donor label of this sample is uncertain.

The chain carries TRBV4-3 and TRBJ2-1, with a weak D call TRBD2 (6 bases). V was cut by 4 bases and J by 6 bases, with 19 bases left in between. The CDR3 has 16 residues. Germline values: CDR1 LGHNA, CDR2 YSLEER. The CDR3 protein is CASSPRSGAGINEQFF. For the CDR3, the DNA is TGCGCCAGCAGCCCCAGATCGGGAGCCGGTATCAATGAGCAGTTCTTC.

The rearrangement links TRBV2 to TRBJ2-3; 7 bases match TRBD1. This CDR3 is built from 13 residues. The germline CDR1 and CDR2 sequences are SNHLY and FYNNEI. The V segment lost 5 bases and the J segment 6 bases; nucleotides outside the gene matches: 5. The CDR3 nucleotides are TGTGCCAGCAGTCCGGGACAGTTGGATACGCAGTATTTT. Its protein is CASSPGQLDTQYF.

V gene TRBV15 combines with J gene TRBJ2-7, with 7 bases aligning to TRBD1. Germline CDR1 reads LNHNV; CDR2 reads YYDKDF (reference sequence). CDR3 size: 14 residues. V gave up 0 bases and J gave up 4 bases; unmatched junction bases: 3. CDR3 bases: TGTGCCACCAGCAGAGAGACAGGGCCTTACGAGCAGTACTTC. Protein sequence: CATSRETGPYEQYF.

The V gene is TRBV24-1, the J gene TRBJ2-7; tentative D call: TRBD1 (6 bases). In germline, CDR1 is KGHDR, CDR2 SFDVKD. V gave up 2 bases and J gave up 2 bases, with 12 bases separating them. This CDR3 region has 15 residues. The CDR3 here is CATSDSWDTTYEQYV. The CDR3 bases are TGTGCCACCAGTGATTCGTGGGACACCACCTACGAGCAGTACGTC.

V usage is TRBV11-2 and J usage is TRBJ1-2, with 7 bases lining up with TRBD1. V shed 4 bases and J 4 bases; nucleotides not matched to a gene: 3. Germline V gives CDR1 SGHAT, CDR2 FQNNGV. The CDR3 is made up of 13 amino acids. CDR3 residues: CASSSWDSYGYTF. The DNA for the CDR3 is TGTGCCAGCAGCTCATGGGACAGCTATGGCTACACCTTC.

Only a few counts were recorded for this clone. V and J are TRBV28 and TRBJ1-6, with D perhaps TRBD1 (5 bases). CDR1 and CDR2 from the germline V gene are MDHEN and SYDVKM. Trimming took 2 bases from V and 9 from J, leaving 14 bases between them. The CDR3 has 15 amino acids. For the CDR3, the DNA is TGTGCCAGCAGTTTAGCGGCAGGGTACGTTTCACCCCTCCACTTT. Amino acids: CASSLAAGYVSPLHF.

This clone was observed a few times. CDR3 sequence: CASPGQGDTEAFF. The CDR3 nucleotides are TGTGCCAGCCCGGGACAGGGGGACACTGAAGCTTTCTTT. The chain combines TRBV3-1 (or the pseudogene TRBV3-2) with TRBJ1-1, with 11 bases matching TRBD1. CDR3 size: 13 residues. Germline CDR1 LGHDT, CDR2 YNNKEL (reference sequence). Trimming cost V 8 bases and J 3 bases; bases outside gene matches: 2.

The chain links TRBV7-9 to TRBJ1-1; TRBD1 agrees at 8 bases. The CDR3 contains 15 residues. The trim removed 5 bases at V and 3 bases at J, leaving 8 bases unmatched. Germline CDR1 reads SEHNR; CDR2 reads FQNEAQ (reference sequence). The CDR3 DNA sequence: TGTGCCAGCAGCGAGGCGGGACAGGTATACACTGAAGCTTTCTTT. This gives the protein CASSEAGQVYTEAFF.

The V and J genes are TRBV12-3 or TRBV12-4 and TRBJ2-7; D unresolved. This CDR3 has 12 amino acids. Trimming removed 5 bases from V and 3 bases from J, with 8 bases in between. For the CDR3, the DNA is TGTGCCAGCAGTCCTCTCCTCTACGAGCAGTACTTC. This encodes CASSPLLYEQYF.

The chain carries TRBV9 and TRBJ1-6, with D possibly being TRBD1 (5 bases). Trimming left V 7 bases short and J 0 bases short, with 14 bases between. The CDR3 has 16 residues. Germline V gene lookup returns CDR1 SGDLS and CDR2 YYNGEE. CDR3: CASGRDASSYNSPLHF. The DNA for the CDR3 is TGTGCCAGCGGGCGGGACGCCAGCTCCTATAATTCACCCCTCCACTTT.

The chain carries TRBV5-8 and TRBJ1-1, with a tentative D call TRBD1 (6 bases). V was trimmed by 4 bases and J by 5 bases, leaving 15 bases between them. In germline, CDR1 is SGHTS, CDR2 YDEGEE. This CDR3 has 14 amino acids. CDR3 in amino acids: CASSPDRLGTEAFF. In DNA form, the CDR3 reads TGTGCCAGCAGCCCCGACAGGCTGGGAACTGAAGCTTTCTTT. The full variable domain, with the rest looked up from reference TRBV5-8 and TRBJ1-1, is EAGVTQSPTHLIKTRGQQATLRCSPISGHTSVYWYQQALGLGLQFLLWYDEGEERNRGNFPPRFSGRQFPNYSSELNVNALELEDSALYLCASSPDRLGTEAFFGQGTRLTVV.

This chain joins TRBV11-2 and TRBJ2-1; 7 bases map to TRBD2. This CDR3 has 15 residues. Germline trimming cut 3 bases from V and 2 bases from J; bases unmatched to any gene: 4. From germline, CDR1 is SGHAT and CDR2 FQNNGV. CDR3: CASSFGLDPYNEQFF. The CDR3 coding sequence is TGTGCCAGCAGCTTCGGACTAGATCCCTACAATGAGCAGTTCTTC. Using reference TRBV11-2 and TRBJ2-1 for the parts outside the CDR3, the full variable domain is EAGVAQSPRYKIIEKRQSVAFWCNPISGHATLYWYQQILGQGPKLLIQFQNNGVVDDSQLPKDRFSAERLKGVDSTLKIQPAKLEDSAVYLCASSFGLDPYNEQFFGPGTRLTVL.

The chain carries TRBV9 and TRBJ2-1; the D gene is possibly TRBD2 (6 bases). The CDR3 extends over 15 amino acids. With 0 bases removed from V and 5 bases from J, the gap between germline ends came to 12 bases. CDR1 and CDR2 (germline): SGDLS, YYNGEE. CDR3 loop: CASSVDGRQNNEQFF. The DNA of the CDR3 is TGTGCCAGCAGCGTAGACGGGAGACAGAACAATGAGCAGTTCTTC.

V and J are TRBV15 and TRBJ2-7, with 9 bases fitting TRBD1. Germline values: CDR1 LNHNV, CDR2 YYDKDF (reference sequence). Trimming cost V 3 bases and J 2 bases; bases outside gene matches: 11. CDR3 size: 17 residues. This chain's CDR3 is CATSRLTGTGKAYEQYF. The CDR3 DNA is TGTGCCACCAGCAGGCTAACCGGGACAGGGAAGGCCTACGAGCAGTACTTC.

CDR3 coding DNA: TGTGCCATCAGCCGGACTAGCGGGGATGAGCAGTTCTTC. This encodes CAISRTSGDEQFF. This rearrangement joins TRBV10-3 to TRBJ2-1, with 12 nucleotides matching TRBD2. From germline, CDR1 is ENHRY and CDR2 SYGVKD. This CDR3 has 13 residues. V trimming: 6 bases; J trimming: 8 bases; junction bases outside the gene matches: 2.

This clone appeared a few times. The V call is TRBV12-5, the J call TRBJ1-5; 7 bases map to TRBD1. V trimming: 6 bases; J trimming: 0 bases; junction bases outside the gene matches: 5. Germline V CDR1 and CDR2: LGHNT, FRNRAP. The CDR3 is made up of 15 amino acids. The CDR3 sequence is CASGPTGYSNQPQHF. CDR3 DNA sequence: TGTGCTAGTGGCCCGACAGGGTATAGCAATCAGCCCCAGCATTTT.

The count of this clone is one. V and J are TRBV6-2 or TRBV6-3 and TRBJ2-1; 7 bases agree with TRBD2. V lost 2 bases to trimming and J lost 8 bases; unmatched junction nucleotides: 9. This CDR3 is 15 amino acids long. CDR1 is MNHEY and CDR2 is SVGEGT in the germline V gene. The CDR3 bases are TGTGCCAGCAGTTACGGGGGTAAGGGAGGGCATGAGCAGTTCTTC. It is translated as CASSYGGKGGHEQFF.

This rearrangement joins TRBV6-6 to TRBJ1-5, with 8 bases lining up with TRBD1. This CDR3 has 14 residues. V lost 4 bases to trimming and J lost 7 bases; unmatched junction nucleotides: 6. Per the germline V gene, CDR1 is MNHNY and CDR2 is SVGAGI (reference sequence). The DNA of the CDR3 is TGTGCCAGCAGTTTGCCAGGGGGCGGACAGCCCCAGCATTTT. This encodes CASSLPGGGQPQHF.

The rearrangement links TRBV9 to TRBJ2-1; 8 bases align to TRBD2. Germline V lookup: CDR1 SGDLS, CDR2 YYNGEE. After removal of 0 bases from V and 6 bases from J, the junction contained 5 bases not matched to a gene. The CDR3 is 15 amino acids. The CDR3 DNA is TGTGCCAGCAGCGTAGGGAGAAGCGGGAGCAATGAGCAGTTCTTC. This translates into CASSVGRSGSNEQFF.